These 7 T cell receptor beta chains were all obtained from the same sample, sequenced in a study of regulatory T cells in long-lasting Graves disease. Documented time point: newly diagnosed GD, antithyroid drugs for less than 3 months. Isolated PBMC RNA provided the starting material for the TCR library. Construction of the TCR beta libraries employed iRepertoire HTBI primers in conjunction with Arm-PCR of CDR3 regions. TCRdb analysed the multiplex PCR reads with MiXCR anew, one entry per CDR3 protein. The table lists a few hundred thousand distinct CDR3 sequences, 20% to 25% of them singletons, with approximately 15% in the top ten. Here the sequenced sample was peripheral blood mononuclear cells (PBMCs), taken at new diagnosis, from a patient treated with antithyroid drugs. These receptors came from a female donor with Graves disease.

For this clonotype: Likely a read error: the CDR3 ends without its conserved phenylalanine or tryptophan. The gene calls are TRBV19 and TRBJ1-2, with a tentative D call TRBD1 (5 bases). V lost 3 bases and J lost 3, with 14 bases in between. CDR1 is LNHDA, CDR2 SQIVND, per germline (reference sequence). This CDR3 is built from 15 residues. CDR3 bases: TGTGCCAGTAGTATCCCCGGGGACGGGGACTATGGCTACACCCTC. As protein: CASSIPGDGDYGYTL.

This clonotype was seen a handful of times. CDR3 sequence (DNA): TGTGCCAGCAGCCCCGGTGGAGGGGTTAATTCACCCCTCCACTTT. It translates to CASSPGGGVNSPLHF. The gene calls are TRBV7-6 and TRBJ1-6; perhaps TRBD1 as D (5 bases). Trimming removed 5 bases from V and 6 bases from J, with 14 bases in between. This CDR3 has 15 amino acids. Germline-derived CDR1 and CDR2 are SGHVS and FNYEAQ.

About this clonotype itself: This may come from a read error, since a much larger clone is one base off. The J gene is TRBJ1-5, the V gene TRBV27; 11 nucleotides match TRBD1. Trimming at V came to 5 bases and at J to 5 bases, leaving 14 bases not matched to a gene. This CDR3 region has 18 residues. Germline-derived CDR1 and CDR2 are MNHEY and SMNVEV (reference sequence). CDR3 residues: CASSPPPYRTGGDQPQHF. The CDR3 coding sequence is TGTGCCAGCAGTCCACCGCCCTACAGGACAGGGGGCGATCAGCCCCAGCATTTT.

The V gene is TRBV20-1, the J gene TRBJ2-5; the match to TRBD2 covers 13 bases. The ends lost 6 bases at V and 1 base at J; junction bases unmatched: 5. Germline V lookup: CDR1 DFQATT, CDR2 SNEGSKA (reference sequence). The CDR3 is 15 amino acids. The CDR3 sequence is CSARTSGSPQETQYF. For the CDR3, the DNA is TGCAGTGCAAGGACTAGCGGGAGCCCCCAAGAGACCCAGTACTTC.

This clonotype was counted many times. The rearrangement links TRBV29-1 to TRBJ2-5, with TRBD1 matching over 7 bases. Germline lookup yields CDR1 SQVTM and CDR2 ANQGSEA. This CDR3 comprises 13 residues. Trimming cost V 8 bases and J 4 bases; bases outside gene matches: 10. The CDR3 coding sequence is TGCAGCCATACAGGGGAAGGAGGAGAGACCCAGTACTTC. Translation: CSHTGEGGETQYF.

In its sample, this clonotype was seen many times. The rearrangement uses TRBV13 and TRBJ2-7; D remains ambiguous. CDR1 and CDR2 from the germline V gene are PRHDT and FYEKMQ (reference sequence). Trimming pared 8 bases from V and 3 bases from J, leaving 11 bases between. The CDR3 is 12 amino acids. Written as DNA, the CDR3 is TGTGCCAGCGCCGGCAGCGACTACGAGCAGTACTTC. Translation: CASAGSDYEQYF. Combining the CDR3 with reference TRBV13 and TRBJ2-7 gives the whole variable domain AAGVIQSPRHLIKEKRETATLKCYPIPRHDTVYWYQQGPGQDPQFLISFYEKMQSDKGSIPDRFSAQQFSDYHSELNMSSLELGDSALYFCASAGSDYEQYFGPGTRLTVT.

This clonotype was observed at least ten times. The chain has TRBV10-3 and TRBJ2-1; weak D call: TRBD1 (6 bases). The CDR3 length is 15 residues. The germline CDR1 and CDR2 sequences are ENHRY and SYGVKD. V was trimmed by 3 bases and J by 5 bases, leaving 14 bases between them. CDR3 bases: TGTGCCATCAGTGAAGGTAGGGGGATCGACAATGAGCAGTTCTTC. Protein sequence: CAISEGRGIDNEQFF.